The TCR beta chain described here comes from a study of ipilimumab plus nivolumab after autologous stem cell transplantation (dated by TCRdb to about 2021). Notes on the research overall: Trial patients received a median of about five ipilimumab doses and fewer than 10 nivolumab doses. Roughly 35 patients made up the trial's intent-to-treat population. Patients with high-risk diffuse large B cell lymphoma, mature T cell lymphoma, or multiple myeloma undergoing autologous transplant were enrolled in the trial. Primary refractory and relapsed disease were included in the DLBCL cohort, with 18-month progression-free survival of about 86% and 27%, respectively.

Spanning cysteine to phenylalanine, the CDR3 consists of 15 amino acids. Only the CDR3 portion is preserved as DNA: 45 bases, with reading frame beginning at the first base. Between the V and J ends, shortened by 5 bases and 3 bases respectively, the junction contains 13 bases. According to the germline V gene, CDR1 reads SGHAT and CDR2 reads FQNNGV. This clone appeared once. It lacks a known antigen. No quality values exist for individual bases; no much larger clone is one base distant. Library preparation used the immunoSEQ multiplex PCR assay. TCRdb re-hosts the immuneACCESS table, in-frame sequences only. Its copies lack some clones; in the studies checked, an unresolved V gene accounts for under half of them, and the cause for the rest is not known. Across this sample there are about 18,000 clones, with 70% to 80% seen only once. The ten most abundant clones make up more than 8.5% of the sample.

Checkpoint therapy began 14 to 28 days after autologous transplant, with ipilimumab given at 1 mg/kg intravenously on day 1 of selected weeks. Patients received nivolumab at 3 mg/kg intravenously on day 1 of weeks 1, 4, 7, 10, and every two weeks through week 26. This was a Phase Ib clinical trial that tested ipilimumab plus nivolumab, given as combined checkpoint inhibition, for consolidation following autologous stem cell transplantation. Findings and caveats that apply to the study as a whole: The authors stated that profiles of the T cell receptor repertoire, regulatory T cell phenotype and gut microbiota provided a biologic rationale for studying this approach further. The authors concluded that, as post-transplant consolidation, combined checkpoint inhibition appeared tolerable.

The sequencing here drew on PBMCs, taken in a trial of ipilimumab plus nivolumab as post-transplant consolidation. The chain is encoded by TRBV11-2 joined to TRBJ1-4; no D gene call is confident. This receptor was identified in a male donor with diffuse large B-cell lymphoma. The CDR3 corresponds to CASSRGVRPNEKLFF. The DNA sequence is TGTGCCAGCAGCCGCGGGGTTCGGCCTAATGAAAAACTGTTTTTT.